Each of the 11 T cell receptor beta chains below was sequenced from the same sample in a study of cytomegalovirus exposure and HLA in healthy donors. The PCR employed 60 Vbeta primers together with 13 Jbeta primers. Clones were sequenced by immunoSEQ multiplex PCR, and TCRdb holds only the in-frame ones, with some missing. The sample yields roughly 200,000 clones, 77% seen once. The sequencing sample was made of PBMCs. These receptors all stem from a woman aged 60-75 years in good health and CMV-seropositive.

This clone was observed a few times. The rearrangement uses TRBV4-1 and TRBJ2-1, with TRBD1 identical over 9 bases. Germline lookup yields CDR1 MGHRA and CDR2 YSYEKL. CDR3 length: 15 amino acids. After removal of 2 bases from V and 7 bases from J, the junction contained 6 bases not matched to a gene. In DNA, the CDR3 is TGCGCCAGCAGCCAAAGGACAGGGGAGGTAAATGAGCAGTTCTTC. Translation gives CASSQRTGEVNEQFF.

This rearrangement joins TRBV4-2 to TRBJ2-2; TRBD2 agrees at 8 bases. Looked up from germline, CDR1 is LGHNA and CDR2 is YNFKEQ. The CDR3 consists of 18 residues. The V gene end was trimmed by 0 bases and the J gene end by 7 bases; junction bases not matched to a gene: 13. As DNA, the CDR3 is TGTGCCAGCAGCCAAGATCGTGGTGCGGGAGGACGTATCGGGGAGCTGTTTTTT. Encoded protein: CASSQDRGAGGRIGELFF.

The genes are TRBV19 and TRBJ2-3, with D uncertain. The V end lost 4 bases, the J end lost 5 bases, and 10 bases lay between the germline ends. CDR1 is LNHDA and CDR2 is SQIVND in the germline V gene (reference sequence). CDR3 size: 13 residues. The CDR3 is CASSTMRRDTQYF. The CDR3 DNA reads TGTGCCAGTAGTACAATGCGGAGAGATACGCAGTATTTT.

This clone has only a few counts. V is TRBV6-5 and J is TRBJ2-5; 10 positions match TRBD2. Germline V gene data show CDR1 as MNHEY and CDR2 as SVGAGI. Trimming at V came to 7 bases and at J to 5 bases, leaving 10 bases not matched to a gene. The CDR3 is 15 amino acids. The DNA of the CDR3 is TGTGCCAGCACCACGACTAGCGGGCTTGGTGAGACCCAGTACTTC. Protein product: CASTTTSGLGETQYF.

This sequence joins TRBV5-1 and TRBJ2-5; no firm D call. The DNA end is more similar to TRBJ2-7, so the J call may be wrong. This CDR3 comprises 14 residues. Per germline, CDR1 SGHRS and CDR2 YFSETQ. The CDR3 DNA follows: TGCGCCAGCAGCTTACCCCTCCCGAGGAACGAGCAGTACTTC. Residues: CASSLPLPRNEQYF.

The rearrangement links TRBV6-5 to TRBJ1-1, with D perhaps matching TRBD1 (6 bases). The CDR3 length is 14 residues. From germline, CDR1 is MNHEY and CDR2 SVGAGI. Between the trimmed V and J ends, which lost 6 bases and 0 bases, there was a span of 11 bases. The CDR3 region has the DNA TGTGCCAGCAGGGAACAGGGAGTGAACACTGAAGCTTTCTTT. As protein: CASREQGVNTEAFF.

There are a few counts of this clone. This chain uses TRBV10-3 with TRBJ2-1; 7 positions agree with TRBD2. This CDR3 has 17 residues. J gave up 2 bases and V 3 bases, and 10 bases lay outside the gene matches. Looked up from germline, CDR1 is ENHRY and CDR2 is SYGVKD. CDR3 sequence: CAISDPTLAETYNEQFF. Here the CDR3 DNA reads TGTGCCATCAGTGATCCGACTCTAGCGGAGACCTACAATGAGCAGTTCTTC.

This rearrangement joins TRBV10-3 to TRBJ1-3; the D is unclear. Trimming pared 6 bases from V and 7 bases from J, leaving 19 bases between. Germline-derived CDR1 and CDR2 are ENHRY and SYGVKD. This CDR3 comprises 15 residues. Written as DNA, the CDR3 is TGTGCCATCAGAAGCGCGGGGAATGCGGAGAACACCATATATTTT. Its protein is CAIRSAGNAENTIYF.

J is TRBJ1-4 and V is TRBV30; 8 nucleotides line up with TRBD1. Germline CDR1 and CDR2: GTSNPN and SVGIG (reference sequence). CDR3 length equals 14 residues. V shed 3 bases, J shed 6 bases, and the junction held 6 bases outside the gene matches. The CDR3 protein is CAWSPTGVHEKLFF. CDR3 in DNA: TGTGCCTGGAGCCCGACAGGGGTACATGAAAAACTGTTTTTT.

The rearrangement joins TRBV30 to TRBJ2-2; D is unresolved. The V gene lost 6 bases and the J gene lost 0 bases, with 2 bases spanning the gap. The germline CDR1 and CDR2 sequences are GTSNPN and SVGIG (reference sequence). The CDR3 length is 11 residues. For the CDR3, the DNA is TGTGCCTGTACGAACACCGGGGAGCTGTTTTTT. Translated: CACTNTGELFF.

The gene calls are TRBV19 and TRBJ1-2; D possibly corresponds to TRBD1 (6 bases). CDR1 and CDR2 from the germline V gene are LNHDA and SQIVND (reference sequence). This CDR3 region has 13 residues. V dropped 6 bases and J dropped 7 bases, with 15 bases sitting between them. CDR3 protein: CASRPSPRGGYTF. DNA of the CDR3: TGTGCCAGTAGACCTTCGCCCAGGGGTGGCTACACCTTC.